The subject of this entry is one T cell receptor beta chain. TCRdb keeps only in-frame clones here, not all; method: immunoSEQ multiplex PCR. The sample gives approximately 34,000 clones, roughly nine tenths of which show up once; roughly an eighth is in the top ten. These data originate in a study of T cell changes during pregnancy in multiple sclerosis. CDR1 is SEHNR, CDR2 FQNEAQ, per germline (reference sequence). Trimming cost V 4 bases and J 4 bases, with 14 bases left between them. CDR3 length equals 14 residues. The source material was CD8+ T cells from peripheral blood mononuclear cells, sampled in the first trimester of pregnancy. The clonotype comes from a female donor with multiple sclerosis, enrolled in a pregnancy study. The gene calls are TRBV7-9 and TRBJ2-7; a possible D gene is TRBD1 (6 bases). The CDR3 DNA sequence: TGTGCCAGCAGCTCCTCCAGGGGAGTGTACGAGCAGTACTTC. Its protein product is CASSSSRGVYEQYF.